These 15 T cell receptor beta chains share one sample of origin, sequenced in a study of blood T cell repertoires in COVID-19. Using immunoSEQ multiplex PCR, the repertoire was profiled, and TCRdb retains in-frame clones only, with some absent. The sample consists of 250,000 to 350,000 clones, approximately 84% of them appearing once. The sequenced material came from peripheral blood. The receptors come from a human donor with COVID-19, enrolled during active disease. The donor label of this sample is uncertain.

The chain is built from TRBV5-1 and TRBJ2-7; 16 bases agree with TRBD2. V gave up 2 bases and J gave up 6 bases; unmatched junction bases: 5. The CDR3 extends over 16 amino acids. The germline V gene encodes CDR1 SGHRS and CDR2 YFSETQ. The CDR3 protein is CASSFGTSGRVTEQYF. The CDR3 DNA reads as TGCGCCAGCAGCTTCGGGACTAGCGGGAGGGTGACCGAGCAGTACTTC.

This chain connects TRBV7-9 to TRBJ2-7, with TRBD2 as a possible D gene (5 bases). The CDR3 is made up of 11 amino acids. Per germline, CDR1 SEHNR and CDR2 FQNEAQ (reference sequence). The ends were cut back, 5 bases at V and 6 bases at J, with 8 bases in the middle. The CDR3 bases are TGTGCCAGCAGCCGAGGGCTCGAGCAGTACTTC. It translates to CASSRGLEQYF. Complete variable domain (other parts from reference TRBV7-9 and TRBJ2-7): DTGVSQNPRHKITKRGQNVTFRCDPISEHNRLYWYRQTLGQGPEFLTYFQNEAQLEKSRLLSDRFSAERPKGSFSTLEIQRTEQGDSAMYLCASSRGLEQYFGPGTRLTVT.

The CDR3 is CAWSGQIQAFF. Written as DNA, the CDR3 is TGTGCCTGGAGTGGGCAAATACAAGCTTTCTTT. The V call is TRBV30, the J call TRBJ1-1; D gene unclear. The CDR3 loop spans 11 amino acids. Trimming shortened V by 1 base and J by 9 bases, and 9 bases separated the two germline ends. The germline gives CDR1 GTSNPN, CDR2 SVGIG (reference sequence).

This clone was observed once. The chain uses TRBV4-3 and TRBJ1-4, with D perhaps TRBD1 (6 bases). Germline loops: CDR1 LGHNA, CDR2 YSLEER. The CDR3 runs 14 residues. V was cut by 4 bases and J by 6 bases, with 12 bases left in between. DNA of the CDR3: TGCGCCAGCAGCCGTCGCCAGGGGCATGAAAAACTGTTTTTT. It is translated as CASSRRQGHEKLFF.

The sample holds one count of this clone. The chain carries TRBV28 and TRBJ1-2, with D possibly being TRBD1 (6 bases). Germline lookup yields CDR1 MDHEN and CDR2 SYDVKM. Trimming took off 5 bases at V and 3 bases at J, with 16 bases between the two ends. The CDR3 totals 15 residues. This chain's CDR3 is CASSLSRGGHYGYTF. The CDR3 DNA sequence: TGTGCCAGCAGTCTTTCCCGGGGGGGGCACTATGGCTACACCTTC.

The chain is built from TRBV2 and TRBJ2-7; 11 nucleotides align to TRBD2. This CDR3 comprises 15 residues. Germline loops: CDR1 SNHLY, CDR2 FYNNEI. The V gene end was trimmed by 3 bases and the J gene end by 4 bases; junction bases not matched to a gene: 5. The DNA of the CDR3 is TGTGCCAGCAGTGATTGGACTAGCGGGTCTTACGAGCAGTACTTC. It translates to CASSDWTSGSYEQYF.

This clone was seen a few times. J is TRBJ2-2 and V is TRBV7-2; 7 nucleotides agree with TRBD1. The CDR3 is made up of 15 amino acids. The ends lost 0 bases at V and 7 bases at J; junction bases unmatched: 5. Germline assignment: CDR1 SGHTA and CDR2 FQGNSA. The CDR3 DNA reads TGTGCCAGCAGCTTAGCGCTAGGGGGCGGCGGGGAGCTGTTTTTT. It codes for CASSLALGGGGELFF.

The chain recombines TRBV28 with TRBJ2-7, with a weak D call TRBD2 (6 bases). The ends were cut back, 7 bases at V and 3 bases at J, with 16 bases in the middle. The germline V gene has CDR1 MDHEN and CDR2 SYDVKM. This CDR3 has 14 residues. CDR3 in DNA: TGTGCCAGCATCCGAAGTAGCGGAAACTACGAGCAGTACTTC. Translation gives CASIRSSGNYEQYF.

The chain uses TRBV5-6 and TRBJ1-2; possibly TRBD1 for D (5 bases). Trimming shortened V by 1 base and J by 13 bases, and 14 bases separated the two germline ends. This CDR3 is built from 12 residues. In germline, CDR1 is SGHDT, CDR2 YYEEEE. CDR3 DNA: TGTGCCAGCAGCTTGCGGCTTGGGGGAGGCACCTTC. This sequence encodes CASSLRLGGGTF.

The chain combines TRBV14 with TRBJ2-1, with 13 bases identical to TRBD2. Losses at the gene ends were 2 bases for V and 10 bases for J; bases not matched to a gene: 8. CDR1 and CDR2 from the germline V gene are SGHDN and FVKESK. This CDR3 comprises 16 residues. Here the CDR3 DNA reads TGTGCCAGCAGCCAATTCAGGGGACTAGCGGGAAGGGAGCAGTTCTTC. This encodes CASSQFRGLAGREQFF. Full variable domain (missing parts from reference TRBV14 and TRBJ2-1): EAGVTQFPSHSVIEKGQTVTLRCDPISGHDNLYWYRRVMGKEIKFLLHFVKESKQDESGMPNNRFLAERTGGTYSTLKVQPAELEDSGVYFCASSQFRGLAGREQFFGPGTRLTVL.

With respect to this clone: A read error may produce the germline difference seen at one junction end. The V and J genes are TRBV7-7 and TRBJ2-3; D may match TRBD1 or TRBD2 (6 bases each). This CDR3 contains 15 residues. Looked up from germline, CDR1 is SSHAT and CDR2 is FNYEAQ (reference sequence). The CDR3 DNA reads TGTGCTAGCAGCTTAGGGGGGCGAGGGGCAGATACGCAGTATTTT. Protein product: CASSLGGRGADTQYF.

The V gene is TRBV27, the J gene TRBJ1-1; TRBD1 might be the D (6 bases). V lost 0 bases, J lost 0 bases, and 8 bases lay in between. The length of the CDR3 is 15 residues. CDR1 and CDR2 (germline): MNHEY, SMNVEV (reference sequence). CDR3 sequence reads: CASSLSGALNTEAFF. In nucleotides, the CDR3 is TGTGCCAGCAGTTTATCGGGGGCCTTGAACACTGAAGCTTTCTTT.

The V call is TRBV29-1, the J call TRBJ2-3, with 13 bases identical to TRBD2. Germline CDR1 and CDR2: SQVTM and ANQGSEA. This CDR3 is built from 17 residues. The V segment lost 3 bases and the J segment 3 bases; nucleotides outside the gene matches: 9. As DNA, the CDR3 is TGCAGCGTTGATCCACCTCGACTAGCGGGAGGTACAGATACGCAGTATTTT. Its translation: CSVDPPRLAGGTDTQYF.

The gene calls are TRBV28 and TRBJ2-5, with TRBD2 identical over 15 bases. This CDR3 comprises 18 residues. CDR1 and CDR2 (germline): MDHEN, SYDVKM. V lost 5 bases, J lost 1 base, and 8 bases stayed unmatched. The CDR3 region has the DNA TGTGCCAGCAGTCTTGGACTAGCGGGAGGGACGGTCCAAGAGACCCAGTACTTC. It is translated as CASSLGLAGGTVQETQYF.

In its sample, this clone was seen a few times. The chain has TRBV7-3 and TRBJ2-1, with D possibly being TRBD1 (6 bases). Germline V CDR1 and CDR2: SGHTA, FQGTGA. V dropped 5 bases and J dropped 12 bases, with 17 bases sitting between them. This CDR3 is built from 13 residues. The CDR3 DNA reads TGTGCCAGCAGCCAAGGGACAAGTGGATTGCAGTTCTTC. As protein: CASSQGTSGLQFF.